Each of the 12 T cell receptor beta chains below was sequenced from the same sample in a study of cytomegalovirus exposure and HLA in healthy donors. The PCR employed 60 Vbeta primers together with 13 Jbeta primers. Profiling relied on immunoSEQ multiplex PCR, and the TCRdb table lists in-frame clones only, not all of them. The table includes approximately 290,000 clones, 75% to 90% detected once. Sample: PBMCs. All receptors derive from a girl aged 2 to 9 in good health and CMV-seronegative.

The rearrangement joins TRBV2 to TRBJ1-6; 7 positions agree with TRBD1. With V trimmed by 8 bases and J by 6 bases, 19 bases remained unmatched. Germline lookup yields CDR1 SNHLY and CDR2 FYNNEI. CDR3 size: 18 residues. CDR3 region: CASLRAGGPELLNSPLHF. CDR3 DNA sequence: TGTGCCAGCCTCCGGGCAGGGGGACCCGAACTGCTTAATTCACCCCTCCACTTT.

This rearrangement joins TRBV30 to TRBJ1-3; 8 bases line up with TRBD1. Trimming cost V 7 bases and J 1 base; bases outside gene matches: 6. This CDR3 has 14 residues. The germline V gene encodes CDR1 GTSNPN and CDR2 SVGIG (reference sequence). This CDR3 is CAFDRGLSGNTIYF. The CDR3 nucleotides are TGTGCCTTCGACAGGGGTCTTTCTGGAAACACCATATATTTT.

The gene calls are TRBV18 and TRBJ2-5; D remains unclear. The CDR3 is 15 amino acids. Germline lookup yields CDR1 KGHSH and CDR2 LQKENI. Trimming stripped 3 bases from V and 1 base from J, with 12 bases between. The CDR3 is CASSPSGSPQETQYF. For the CDR3, the DNA is TGTGCCAGCTCACCTTCAGGATCCCCCCAAGAGACCCAGTACTTC.

The chain has TRBV10-3 and TRBJ2-2; 9 bases line up with TRBD1. The germline CDR1 and CDR2 sequences are ENHRY and SYGVKD. The junction had 8 bases not matched to a gene; V was cut back by 8 bases and J by 1 base. CDR3 size: 16 residues. CDR3 bases: TGTGCCATCGGAGCCTCGGGACAGGGGAACACCGGGGAGCTGTTTTTT. It translates to CAIGASGQGNTGELFF.

This chain connects TRBV11-3 to TRBJ2-5; the D gene is possibly TRBD1 (6 bases). Per germline, CDR1 SGHNT and CDR2 YENEEA. CDR3 length: 12 residues. Trimming cost V 5 bases and J 5 bases, with 9 bases left between them. The CDR3 spells CASSLDRETQYF. CDR3 nucleotide sequence: TGTGCCAGCAGCCTCGACAGGGAGACCCAGTACTTC.

This clone was seen a few times. J is TRBJ1-1 and V is TRBV4-1; D is unresolved. The germline CDR1 and CDR2 sequences are MGHRA and YSYEKL. The CDR3 spans 13 residues. V was clipped by 1 base and J by 4 bases, with 7 bases between them. The CDR3 nucleotides read TGCGCCAGCAGCCAAGGTCCGGGCACTGAAGCTTTCTTT. Translated: CASSQGPGTEAFF.

Concerning this clone itself: This CDR3 is also generated by other DNA sequences in the sample. This chain links TRBV19 with TRBJ2-5, with D maybe TRBD2 (5 bases). Trimming cost V 3 bases and J 7 bases, with 15 bases left between them. Germline-derived CDR1 and CDR2 are LNHDA and SQIVND (reference sequence). The CDR3 is 14 amino acids. CDR3 residues: CASSIGLGRGTQYF. The CDR3 bases are TGTGCCAGTAGTATCGGTTTAGGGAGAGGGACCCAGTACTTC. Variable domain in full (rest from reference TRBV19 and TRBJ2-5): DGGITQSPKYLFRKEGQNVTLSCEQNLNHDAMYWYRQDPGQGLRLIYYSQIVNDFQKGDIAEGYSVSREKKESFPLTVTSAQKNPTAFYLCASSIGLGRGTQYFGPGTRLLVL.

The chain has TRBV6-6 and TRBJ1-1; tentatively, D is TRBD1 (5 bases). V gave up 0 bases and J gave up 5 bases, with 10 bases separating them. From germline, CDR1 is MNHNY and CDR2 SVGAGI (reference sequence). CDR3 length: 14 amino acids. The CDR3 DNA is TGTGCCAGCAGTTACTCGAAGGAGGGGACTGAAGCTTTCTTT. Amino acid sequence: CASSYSKEGTEAFF.

The chain employs TRBV7-9 and TRBJ2-1; 7 nucleotides align to TRBD1. The CDR3 covers 16 residues. CDR1 and CDR2 (germline): SEHNR, FQNEAQ (reference sequence). J lost 4 bases, V lost 4 bases, and 10 bases had no gene match. The CDR3 reads CASSSYRDREYNEQFF. CDR3 coding DNA: TGTGCCAGCAGCTCCTACCGGGACAGAGAGTACAATGAGCAGTTCTTC.

The CDR3: CASRQWDRGNTGELFF. CDR3 bases: TGTGCCAGCAGACAATGGGACAGAGGAAACACCGGGGAGCTGTTTTTT. The J gene is TRBJ2-2, the V gene TRBV27; TRBD1 aligns across 7 bases. The CDR3 contains 16 residues. CDR1 MNHEY and CDR2 SMNVEV come from the germline V gene (reference sequence). Losses at the gene ends were 6 bases for V and 2 bases for J; bases not matched to a gene: 9.

V gene TRBV5-4 combines with J gene TRBJ1-1, with D maybe TRBD1 (6 bases). The CDR3 has 12 residues. In germline, CDR1 is SGHNT, CDR2 YYREEE (reference sequence). Trimming cost V 1 base and J 8 bases, with 9 bases left between them. The CDR3 region is CASSLSGTEAFF. The CDR3 region has the DNA TGTGCCAGCAGCTTGTCTGGGACAGAAGCTTTCTTT.

The rearrangement links TRBV30 to TRBJ2-7; 8 bases map to TRBD2. V gave up 2 bases and J gave up 6 bases; unmatched junction bases: 9. This CDR3 has 14 residues. Germline CDR1 and CDR2: GTSNPN and SVGIG (reference sequence). The CDR3 DNA reads TGTGCCTGGAGTACCGCGACTAGCGCGACCGAGCAGTACTTC. Encoded protein: CAWSTATSATEQYF.